Listed below are T cell receptor beta chains from one sample, sequenced in a study of blood T cell repertoires in COVID-19. Assay used: immunoSEQ multiplex PCR; TCRdb lists only in-frame clones, some missing. This repertoire shows around 52,000 clones, roughly 78% found once; its top ten account for 8.2%. Source material: peripheral blood. The source of these receptors is a woman over 75 with acute or convalescent COVID-19. CDR3s include the opening cysteine and the closing phenylalanine or tryptophan. The order of the fields is clone size, J gene, V gene, D gene, CDR3 length, CDR3 DNA, CDR3 protein. A D gene is named only where the DNA matches it firmly. A row's size may be missing; if present it is once, few, many or a size class.

>NA|TRBJ2-2|TRBV6-1|NA|17
TGTGCCAGCAGTGAAGGGACAGTCTCCGCGAACACCGGGGAGCTGTTTTTT
CASSEGTVSANTGELFF
>once|TRBJ2-1|TRBV6-4|TRBD2|16
TGTGCCAGCAGTGCCCCGGGGGAGGGAGAAGACAATGAGCAGTTCTTC
CASSAPGEGEDNEQFF
>NA|TRBJ2-4|TRBV5-4|TRBD2|16
TGTGCCAGCAGCTTGGGATGGCGCGGGGGCAAAAACATTCAGTACTTC
CASSLGWRGGKNIQYF
>large|TRBJ2-1|TRBV5-1|TRBD2|15
TGCGCCAGCAGCTTTACTAGCGGGAGGGCCGATACACTGTTCTTC
CASSFTSGRADTLFF
>NA|TRBJ1-5|TRBV5-5|TRBD1|15
TGTGCCAGCAGCATAGGACAGGCCGGCAATCAGCCCCAGCATTTT
CASSIGQAGNQPQHF
>once|TRBJ1-4|TRBV5-4|NA|14
TGTGCCAGCAGCTCCAGGGGTACGAGGGAAAAACTGTTTTTT
CASSSRGTREKLFF
>once|TRBJ2-1|TRBV27|NA|15
TGTGCCAGCAGTAGAGTGGTAGTCCCCTACAATGAGCAGTTCTTC
CASSRVVVPYNEQFF
>NA|TRBJ2-1|TRBV28|TRBD1|14
TGTGCCAGTGGTCGAGGGGGCCCGTACAATGAGCAGTTCTTC
CASGRGGPYNEQFF
>NA|TRBJ2-5|TRBV19|NA|13
TGTGCCAGTAGTAATGGACGGGGGGAGACCCAGTACTTC
CASSNGRGETQYF
>few|TRBJ1-1|TRBV13|TRBD1|17
TGTGCCAGCAGCCCAGGAGGGACAGGGGGCTTCTTCACTGAAGCTTTCTTT
CASSPGGTGGFFTEAFF
>once|TRBJ1-1|TRBV18|TRBD1|15
TGTGCCAGCTCACTCACAGGGGGCGAGTATACTGAAGCTTTCTTT
CASSLTGGEYTEAFF
>NA|TRBJ2-7|TRBV12-5|NA|15
TGTGCTAGTGGTTTCCAGGGCGGATTGTCCTACGAGCAGTACTTC
CASGFQGGLSYEQYF
>once|TRBJ2-3|TRBV5-1|TRBD1|13
TGCGCCAGCACCCCAGGGGGTACAGATACGCAGTATTTT
CASTPGGTDTQYF
>NA|TRBJ1-4|TRBV7-9|NA|14
TGTGCCAGCAGCTTGGAGGGCTTCAGGGAAAAACTGTTTTTT
CASSLEGFREKLFF
>NA|TRBJ2-7|TRBV3-1/TRBV3-2|NA|13
TGTGCCAGCAGCCGAACTAGAGATTACGAGCAGTACTTC
CASSRTRDYEQYF
>once|TRBJ1-4|TRBV27|TRBD1|14
TGTGCCAGCAGGGGACAGGGACCTCGAGAAAAACTGTTTTTT
CASRGQGPREKLFF
>NA|TRBJ2-3|TRBV13|TRBD2|15
TGTGCCAGCAGCTTAGCTAGCGGCCTCGGAGATACGCAGTATTTT
CASSLASGLGDTQYF
>NA|TRBJ2-5|TRBV20-1|TRBD2|15
TGCAGTGCTAGTCGAGGACTAGCGGGTTCAGAGACCCAGTACTTC
CSASRGLAGSETQYF
>NA|TRBJ2-2|TRBV10-2|NA|16
TGCGCCAGCAGGGGCGTGGTAGCGGCGAACACCGGGGAGCTGTTTTTT
CASRGVVAANTGELFF
>NA|TRBJ2-2|TRBV27|NA|15
TGTGCCAGCAGTCCTCGACAGGAGAACACCGGGGAGCTGTTTTTT
CASSPRQENTGELFF
>NA|TRBJ2-1|TRBV2|TRBD1|13
TGTGCCAGCAGTGGACAGGGTAGGGATGAGCAGTTCTTC
CASSGQGRDEQFF
>NA|TRBJ2-7|TRBV27|TRBD2|14
TGTGCCAGCAGTCAACTAGCGGGAGGGGAAGAGCAGTACTTC
CASSQLAGGEEQYF
>NA|TRBJ2-4|TRBV15|TRBD2|16
TGTGCCACCAGCAGCATTGGGGGGGGTACCAAAAACATTCAGTACTTC
CATSSIGGGTKNIQYF
>NA|TRBJ1-1|TRBV5-1|NA|14
TGCGCCAGCAGCATCCCCGGGGCGCAGGGGATCGCTTTCTTT
CASSIPGAQGIAFF
>NA|TRBJ2-5|TRBV3-1/TRBV3-2|NA|13
TGTGCCAGCAGGAGAGGGGGGGAGGAGACCCAGTACTTC
CASRRGGEETQYF
>NA|TRBJ1-5|TRBV10-2|NA|17
TGCGCCAGCAGTACTTGGGTTGGAGGGAGAATTAATCAGCCCCAGCATTTT
CASSTWVGGRINQPQHF
>few|TRBJ1-1|TRBV12-3/TRBV12-4|TRBD1|13
TGTGCCAGCAGGACAGGGTCTGGCACTGAAGCTTTCTTT
CASRTGSGTEAFF
>NA|TRBJ1-4|TRBV18|NA|13
TGTGCCAGCTCCAAATCCCCCCTAAATGAACTGTTTTTT
CASSKSPLNELFF
>once|TRBJ1-2|TRBV30|TRBD1|13
TGTGCCTTGGGACAGGGGGCTGGCTATGGCTACACCTTC
CALGQGAGYGYTF
>NA|TRBJ1-1|TRBV6-5|NA|15
TGTGCCAGCAGTTACGATGGCAGGCCGAACACTGAAGCTTTCTTT
CASSYDGRPNTEAFF
>NA|TRBJ1-5|TRBV6-1|NA|15
TGTGCCAGCAGTGAAGCTAACGGGTGGAATCAGCCCCAGCATTTT
CASSEANGWNQPQHF
>NA|TRBJ1-3|TRBV7-9|NA|16
TGTGCCAGCAGCTTAAGTTCAGGGCTAACTGGAAACACCATATATTTT
CASSLSSGLTGNTIYF
>NA|TRBJ2-2|TRBV14|NA|13
TGTGCCAGCAGCCCTAGGTACACCGGGGAGCTGTTTTTT
CASSPRYTGELFF
>NA|TRBJ2-5|TRBV28|TRBD1|13
TGTGCCAGCAGGCCACAGGGGTGGGAGACCCAGTACTTC
CASRPQGWETQYF
>NA|TRBJ1-1|TRBV7-2|TRBD1|17
TGTGCCAGCAGCTTAGGTTTAGGACAGGGAGGAGACACTGAAGCTTTCTTT
CASSLGLGQGGDTEAFF
>NA|TRBJ1-4|TRBV13|NA|15
TGTGCCAGCAGCTCCCGGACAGCGCGAGATGAAAAACTGTTTTTT
CASSSRTARDEKLFF
>NA|TRBJ2-5|TRBV18|NA|14
TGTGCCAGCTCACCATCAGGCAGACAAGAGACCCAGTACTTC
CASSPSGRQETQYF
>NA|TRBJ2-7|TRBV7-8|TRBD1|17
TGTGCCAGCAGCTTAGTGGGGACCCAAGGGGGCCGTTACGAGCAGTACTTC
CASSLVGTQGGRYEQYF
>NA|TRBJ2-1|TRBV5-1|NA|14
TGCGCCAGCAGCTTGTTAGGCAGGGTGGATGAGCAGTTCTTC
CASSLLGRVDEQFF
>NA|TRBJ2-3|TRBV5-6|NA|16
TGTGCCAGCAGCTGGGTGGACAGCGCGAGCACAGATACGCAGTATTTT
CASSWVDSASTDTQYF
>NA|TRBJ1-5|TRBV28|NA|13
TGTGCCAGCAGTTCCGAGTTCGATCAGCCCCAGCATTTT
CASSSEFDQPQHF
>NA|TRBJ2-7|TRBV18|NA|13
TGTGCCAGCTCCCCTGCAAGGGGTGGCGAGCAGTACTTC
CASSPARGGEQYF
>NA|TRBJ2-7|TRBV29-1|NA|15
TGCAGCGTTGAAGGGGCAGGGAACCCTTCCTACGAGCAGTACTTC
CSVEGAGNPSYEQYF
>NA|TRBJ2-7|TRBV6-5|TRBD1|14
TGTGCCAGCAGGGGGACAGGCTCACACCACGAGCAGTACTTC
CASRGTGSHHEQYF
>NA|TRBJ1-4|TRBV10-3|TRBD1|14
TGTGCCATCAGCCCGGGACAGACTAATGAAAAACTGTTTTTT
CAISPGQTNEKLFF
>few|TRBJ2-7|TRBV27|TRBD1|13
TGTGCCAGCTCCGGGACAGAGGTTCGCGAGCAGTACTTC
CASSGTEVREQYF
>NA|TRBJ1-2|TRBV19|NA|16
TGTGCCAGTAGTATAGGGGCCCGTTCCGCTAACTATGGCTACACCTTC
CASSIGARSANYGYTF
>NA|TRBJ1-4|TRBV2|TRBD1|14
TGTGCCAGCAGTAGGGGGCCAACTAATGAAAAACTGTTTTTT
CASSRGPTNEKLFF
>NA|TRBJ1-4|TRBV28|NA|15
TGTGCCAGCAGTCCTCCCGGGGTACTAAATGAAAAACTGTTTTTT
CASSPPGVLNEKLFF
>NA|TRBJ1-1|TRBV20-1|NA|11
TGCAGTGCTATCGACTCTGGCCGAGCTTTCTTT
CSAIDSGRAFF
>NA|TRBJ1-5|TRBV28|NA|12
TGTGCCAGCAATGCCAGAAATCAGCCCCAGCATTTT
CASNARNQPQHF
>NA|TRBJ2-7|TRBV6-5|TRBD1|14
TGTGCCAGCCGGGACAGGGGTTTCCCCTACGAGCAGTACTTC
CASRDRGFPYEQYF
>NA|TRBJ1-5|TRBV4-1|NA|15
TGCGCCAGCAGCCAATTCTCAGGGTATGATCAGCCCCAGCATTTT
CASSQFSGYDQPQHF
>NA|TRBJ1-1|TRBV6-5|TRBD1|15
TGTGCCAGCAGACAACAGGGGGCCCGGAACACTGAAGCTTTCTTT
CASRQQGARNTEAFF